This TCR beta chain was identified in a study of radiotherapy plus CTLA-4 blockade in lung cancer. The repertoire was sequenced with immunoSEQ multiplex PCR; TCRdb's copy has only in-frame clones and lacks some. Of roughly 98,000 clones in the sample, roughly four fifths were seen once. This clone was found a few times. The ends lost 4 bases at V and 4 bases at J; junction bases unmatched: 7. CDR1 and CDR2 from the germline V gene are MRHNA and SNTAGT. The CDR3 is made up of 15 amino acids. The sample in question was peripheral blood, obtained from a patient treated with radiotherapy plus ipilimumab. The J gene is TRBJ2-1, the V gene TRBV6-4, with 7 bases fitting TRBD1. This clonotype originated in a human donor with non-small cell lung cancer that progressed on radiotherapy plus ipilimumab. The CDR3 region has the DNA TGTGCCAGCAGTGCCTCCGGGACAGAGTACAATGAGCAGTTCTTC. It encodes CASSASGTEYNEQFF.